This T cell receptor (beta chain) was profiled in a study of blood T cell repertoires in COVID-19. The wider study: Sites across the United States, Italy and Spain contributed samples from acute and convalescent COVID-19. T cells, B-cell-depleted T cells, or PBMCs provided the cDNA or gDNA that served as material.

V was trimmed by 0 bases and J by 2 bases, leaving 14 bases between them. The germline CDR1 and CDR2 sequences are GTSNPN and SVGIG (reference sequence). The CDR3 has 15 residues. Under the authors' procedure: The authors estimated nucleated cell counts from reference gene primer amplification. Sequencing used immunoSEQ multiplex PCR; TCRdb keeps in-frame clones, though not all of them. V and J calls and clone size are those listed in that table; D and trimming were worked out from the DNA. The data show more than 110,000 clones, around three quarters seen once. This sequence was found in a man in his fifties or sixties with acute or convalescent COVID-19. The specimen sequenced was peripheral blood. The chain couples TRBV30 to TRBJ2-7; D is unresolved. The CDR3 region has the DNA TGTGCCTGGAGTGTAAGTCACCAGGCAACCTACGAGCAGTACTTC. This codes for CAWSVSHQATYEQYF.